The rows below give T cell receptor beta chains drawn from one sample of a study of blood T cell repertoires in COVID-19. Here immunoSEQ multiplex PCR was the method, and the copy in TCRdb shows in-frame clones only, minus some. The table includes a few hundred thousand clones, roughly 84% detected once. The sample comprised peripheral blood. The receptors stem from a woman aged 35 to 49 who had recovered from COVID-19. Each CDR3 is given with its conserved first and last residue. A D gene is named only where the DNA matches it firmly. Not all rows give a size; the values are once, few, many and, for expanded clones, a class.

d_gene | j_gene | v_gene | abundance | CDR3nt | CDR3aa
- | TRBJ1-5 | TRBV12-3/TRBV12-4 | - | TGTGCCAGCAGTTTAACCGCTGGGGCCTTACAGCATTTT | CASSLTAGALQHF
TRBD1 | TRBJ2-4 | TRBV7-2 | - | TGTGCCAGCAGCTCCAGGGGGAACATTCAGTACTTC | CASSSRGNIQYF
TRBD1 | TRBJ2-5 | TRBV7-2 | - | TGTGCCAGCAGCTTAGGGACAGGGTACCAAGAGACCCAGTACTTC | CASSLGTGYQETQYF
- | TRBJ1-2 | TRBV18 | - | TGTGCCAGCTCTCCCCAGGCCAGGGATGGCTACACCTTC | CASSPQARDGYTF
- | TRBJ2-3 | TRBV5-1 | - | TGCGCCAGCAGCTTGGCAGGGGGGACAGATACGCAGTATTTT | CASSLAGGTDTQYF
TRBD1 | TRBJ1-2 | TRBV23-1 | - | TGCGCCAGCAGCCCAAAGATCCGAGGGGGCGTAAGGGGCTACACCTTC | CASSPKIRGGVRGYTF
- | TRBJ1-6 | TRBV19 | - | TGTGCCAGTAGTATAGAGGGCCTCTCCTATAATTCACCCCTCCACTTT | CASSIEGLSYNSPLHF
TRBD1 | TRBJ2-3 | TRBV11-3 | - | TGTGCCAGCAGCTTAGAAGGCAGGGGGTACACAGATACGCAGTATTTT | CASSLEGRGYTDTQYF
- | TRBJ1-4 | TRBV18 | - | TGTGCCAGCTCCCACGGCGGCCAAGAAAAACTGTTTTTT | CASSHGGQEKLFF
TRBD2 | TRBJ2-7 | TRBV19 | - | TGTGCCAGTAGTTCCCTCCCTAGCGGGGGTTCCTACGAGCAGTACTTC | CASSSLPSGGSYEQYF
- | TRBJ2-1 | TRBV7-7 | - | TGTGCTAGCAGCGCCGGAACAGGGTCCTACAATGAGCAGTTCTTC | CASSAGTGSYNEQFF
TRBD1 | TRBJ1-1 | TRBV11-3 | - | TGTGCCAGCAGCCGTGCCGGACAGGGGGCGACTGAAGCTTTCTTT | CASSRAGQGATEAFF
TRBD2 | TRBJ2-5 | TRBV5-1 | - | TGCGCCAGCAGCACCGGGACTAGCGGATTACAAGAGACCCAGTACTTC | CASSTGTSGLQETQYF
- | TRBJ2-1 | TRBV27 | - | TGTGCCAGCAGTTCCCTCGGCGGGGATGAGCAGTTCTTC | CASSSLGGDEQFF
TRBD1 | TRBJ2-7 | TRBV28 | - | TGTGCCAGCACCAGCCACTCCGGGACAGGGCGTGAGCAGTACTTC | CASTSHSGTGREQYF
TRBD2 | TRBJ2-4 | TRBV9 | - | TGTGCCAGCAGCGTAAGCGGGGGCCTGAAAAACATTCAGTACTTC | CASSVSGGLKNIQYF
TRBD1 | TRBJ1-1 | TRBV7-2 | once | TGTGCCAGCAGCTTATCGAGACAGGGGGGCACTGAAGCTTTCTTT | CASSLSRQGGTEAFF
TRBD1 | TRBJ1-1 | TRBV5-1 | - | TGCGCCAGCAGCTCAAAGACAGGGGGCCTTGTGTCTGAAGCTTTCTTT | CASSSKTGGLVSEAFF
- | TRBJ2-7 | TRBV10-1 | - | TGCGCCAGCAGTGAATTCAGGGGATACGAGCAGTACTTC | CASSEFRGYEQYF
TRBD1 | TRBJ1-3 | TRBV19 | - | TGTGCCAGTAGTATGGACAGGGGGCTTGGAAACACCATATATTTT | CASSMDRGLGNTIYF
TRBD1 | TRBJ2-1 | TRBV11-3 | - | TGTGCCAGCAGCTTAGAGACGACAGGGACAGGGCGAACCAATGAGCAGTTCTTC | CASSLETTGTGRTNEQFF
- | TRBJ2-7 | TRBV3-1/TRBV3-2 | - | TGTGCCAGCAGCCAAACAGTCGCAACCTACGAGCAGTACTTC | CASSQTVATYEQYF
TRBD2 | TRBJ2-3 | TRBV9 | - | TGTGCCAGCAGCGAACTACTAGCGGGGGGTGATACGCAGTATTTT | CASSELLAGGDTQYF